These 16 T cell receptor beta chains were sequenced from one sample in a study of shared clonotypes between healthy human individuals. Some clones are missing from TCRdb's copy, which holds only in-frame ones; the method was immunoSEQ multiplex PCR. This sample has a few million clones, with roughly 92% found just once. The sample was naive CD4+ T cells sorted from blood. Noted subset: CD45RA+ positively selected. Receptors originate from a young man in good health.

This clone was found once. The chain carries TRBV10-2 and TRBJ2-7; D is unclear. Trimming shortened V by 9 bases and J by 0 bases, and 9 bases separated the two germline ends. Germline V lookup: CDR1 WSHSY, CDR2 SAAADI. The CDR3 consists of 12 residues. The CDR3 region is CASEQTSYEQYF. For the CDR3, the DNA is TGCGCCAGTGAACAGACCTCCTACGAGCAGTACTTC.

The chain uses TRBV5-1 and TRBJ2-1; D remains ambiguous. V lost 1 base and J lost 0, with 8 bases in between. Germline CDR1 and CDR2: SGHRS and YFSETQ. The CDR3 has 15 amino acids. This chain's CDR3 is CASSLRLVSYNEQFF. The CDR3 nucleotides are TGCGCCAGCAGCTTGCGTCTGGTCTCCTACAATGAGCAGTTCTTC.

The chain combines TRBV18 with TRBJ2-3; 7 nucleotides agree with TRBD2. The V gene's germline CDR1 is KGHSH and CDR2 LQKENI. CDR3 length equals 15 residues. V trimming: 5 bases; J trimming: 2 bases; junction bases outside the gene matches: 7. CDR3 bases: TGTGCCAGCTCAAGGCAGCGGGGATACACAGATACGCAGTATTTT. Its translation: CASSRQRGYTDTQYF.

The chain carries TRBV13 and TRBJ1-6, with a tentative D call TRBD1 (5 bases). The CDR3 extends over 18 amino acids. Germline loops: CDR1 PRHDT, CDR2 FYEKMQ (reference sequence). V was cut by 0 bases and J by 7 bases, with 19 bases left in between. The CDR3 sequence: CASSLGRTSTVWNSPLHF. Written as DNA, the CDR3 is TGTGCCAGCAGCTTAGGAAGGACATCCACCGTTTGGAATTCACCCCTCCACTTT. Drawing the rest from reference TRBV13 and TRBJ1-6, the complete variable domain is AAGVIQSPRHLIKEKRETATLKCYPIPRHDTVYWYQQGPGQDPQFLISFYEKMQSDKGSIPDRFSAQQFSDYHSELNMSSLELGDSALYFCASSLGRTSTVWNSPLHFGNGTRLTVT.

The genes are TRBV2 and TRBJ1-4, with 9 bases matching TRBD1. The V gene's germline CDR1 is SNHLY and CDR2 FYNNEI. There are 16 residues in the CDR3. V dropped 5 bases and J dropped 8; count of bases not matched to a gene: 12. The CDR3 here is CASSRDRAQRGEKLFF. The CDR3 DNA is TGTGCCAGCAGTCGGGACAGGGCTCAACGGGGAGAAAAACTGTTTTTT. Full variable domain (missing parts from reference TRBV2 and TRBJ1-4): EPEVTQTPSHQVTQMGQEVILRCVPISNHLYFYWYRQILGQKVEFLVSFYNNEISEKSEIFDDQFSVERPDGSNFTLKIRSTKLEDSAMYFCASSRDRAQRGEKLFFGSGTQLSVL.

The chain carries TRBV2 and TRBJ2-5; TRBD2 might be the D (5 bases). Germline V CDR1 and CDR2: SNHLY, FYNNEI. The CDR3 is 14 amino acids. The germline V and J ends were trimmed by 6 bases and 1 base, with 12 bases remaining between them. CDR3 amino acids: CASRAALAQETQYF. In nucleotides, the CDR3 is TGTGCCAGCAGGGCGGCGCTAGCCCAAGAGACCCAGTACTTC.

V gene TRBV6-1 combines with J gene TRBJ2-5; 7 nucleotides align to TRBD1. The DNA matches TRBJ2-7 better at its end, which makes the J call doubtful. CDR3 length equals 15 residues. Germline-derived CDR1 and CDR2 are MNHNS and SASEGT. The CDR3 region is CASSGRDSRPYEQYF. For the CDR3, the DNA is TGTGCCAGCAGTGGACGGGACAGCCGGCCCTACGAGCAGTACTTC.

The chain employs TRBV6-5 and TRBJ2-3; D is unclear. Trimming took off 1 base at V and 0 bases at J, with 8 bases between the two ends. The CDR3 is made up of 15 amino acids. Germline V gene sequence: CDR1 MNHEY, CDR2 SVGAGI. The DNA for the CDR3 is TGTGCCAGCAGTTACTTCGGAACTAGCACAGATACGCAGTATTTT. It translates to CASSYFGTSTDTQYF.

In its sample, this clone was seen a few times. The rearrangement uses TRBV30 and TRBJ1-4, with a possible D match to TRBD1 (5 bases). Looked up from germline, CDR1 is GTSNPN and CDR2 is SVGIG (reference sequence). The CDR3 totals 14 residues. With 3 bases removed from V and 10 bases from J, the gap between germline ends came to 18 bases. The CDR3: CAWSSAGLSGKLFF. The CDR3 region has the DNA TGTGCCTGGAGCAGTGCGGGGCTGTCTGGAAAACTGTTTTTT.

The chain recombines TRBV30 with TRBJ2-7; D might be TRBD1 or TRBD2, each matching 5 bases. Germline CDR1 is GTSNPN and CDR2 is SVGIG (reference sequence). The V and J ends lost 0 bases and 6 bases respectively, with 15 bases between them. This CDR3 region has 14 residues. CDR3 in DNA: TGTGCCTGGAGTGTCGGGGCAACCGCAGGCGAGCAGTACTTC. Its protein product is CAWSVGATAGEQYF.

The CDR3 reads CASRVVNEKLFF. The CDR3, as DNA: TGTGCCAGCAGGGTGGTTAATGAAAAACTGTTTTTT. V usage is TRBV28 and J usage is TRBJ1-4, with D unresolved. CDR1 and CDR2 from the germline V gene are MDHEN and SYDVKM. Trimming shortened V by 6 bases and J by 4 bases, and 6 bases separated the two germline ends. CDR3 length: 12 residues.

This chain uses TRBV7-6 with TRBJ1-6; D possibly corresponds to TRBD1 (6 bases). The length of the CDR3 is 15 residues. Per germline, CDR1 SGHVS and CDR2 FNYEAQ. V gave up 1 base and J gave up 8 bases, with 12 bases separating them. The CDR3 nucleotides read TGTGCCAGCAGCTTAGTGGGGACACCCGATTCACCCCTCCACTTT. Its protein is CASSLVGTPDSPLHF.

This rearrangement joins TRBV18 to TRBJ2-3; a possible D gene is TRBD2 (6 bases). Germline loops: CDR1 KGHSH, CDR2 LQKENI. Deletions cut 0 bases from V and 5 bases from J, with 15 bases between. CDR3 length equals 16 residues. The CDR3 nucleotides read TGTGCCAGCTCACCACCGGTTCGGGAGAAACAAGATACGCAGTATTTT. It yields the protein CASSPPVREKQDTQYF.

Points on this clone: The identical CDR3 is also encoded by other nucleotide sequences in the sample. This chain joins TRBV7-2 and TRBJ2-3; D remains unclear. The CDR3 has 14 residues. Between the trimmed V and J ends, which lost 3 bases and 2 bases, there was a span of 9 bases. CDR1 and CDR2 from the germline V gene are SGHTA and FQGNSA. CDR3 in DNA: TGTGCCAGCAGCTTGAGTGGCTTCACAGATACGCAGTATTTT. Residues: CASSLSGFTDTQYF.

About this clone: The sample contains more than one DNA sequence encoding this CDR3. This chain joins TRBV6-5 and TRBJ2-7, with 8 bases lining up with TRBD1. The CDR3 is 12 residues long. CDR1 is MNHEY and CDR2 is SVGAGI in the germline V gene. V lost 6 bases to trimming and J lost 4 bases; unmatched junction nucleotides: 2. CDR3 nucleotide sequence: TGTGCCAGCAGGGGGACAGGTTACGAGCAGTACTTC. This sequence encodes CASRGTGYEQYF.

Remarks on this clone: In the same sample, other DNA sequences code for this CDR3. CDR3 amino acids: CASSPLAGSYEQYF. The CDR3 coding sequence is TGTGCCAGCTCACCACTGGCCGGCTCCTACGAGCAGTACTTC. The V call is TRBV18, the J call TRBJ2-7; D is uncertain. V lost 1 base, J lost 0 bases, and 7 bases lay in between. CDR3 length equals 14 residues. Germline CDR1 is KGHSH and CDR2 is LQKENI.